The sequence of this T cell receptor beta chain was determined in a study of shared T cell receptors in the human thymus (dated by TCRdb to about 2021). With regard to the full study: The study investigated the way shared, self-reactive T-cell receptor alpha chains are produced in the human thymus.

V is trimmed back by 7 bases and J by 2 bases, and the junction contains 7 bases that no gene match accounts for. CDR1 and CDR2, looked up from the germline V gene, are SQVTM and ANQGSEA. Taken from cysteine to phenylalanine, the CDR3 has 15 residues. Only CDR3 DNA remains: 45 bases, in frame from the first base. On this clone itself: No cognate antigen has been identified for it. Base qualities were left out, and no much larger clone turns up one base away.

Library preparation used the immunoSEQ multiplex PCR assay. Sourced from immuneACCESS, this table was stored by TCRdb with only in-frame sequences that have V and J called. A share of the clones is absent; for the studies checked, an unresolved V gene accounts for under half, and the remainder has no known explanation. The sample yields about 660,000 clones; roughly 90% were counted once. Approximately 0.01% of the sample is taken by the ten largest. These records were also assigned to another study, of human thymus T cells. As described in the second report: In Finland, the donors were immunologically healthy infants who were having open corrective cardiac surgery for congenital heart defects. Thymus tissue was collected as surgical resects that were removed during corrective cardiac surgery. Biased V and J gene segment usage appeared to be present in both thymic and peripheral blood repertoires. The related research found that thymic TCR repertoires overlapped highly between unrelated individuals. The study used under 10 infant thymus samples plus four related peripheral blood samples to characterize TCR alpha and beta repertoires. The cohort included more than five male and two female infants, with donor ages spanning 7 to 244 days. Thymocytes were mechanically released from the tissue and were stored as pellets of about 8.5-31 million cells at -70 degrees C. Genomic DNA was extracted from frozen cell pellets with a QIAsymphony instrument. The immunoSEQ multiplex PCR assay was used to amplify the TCRB and TCRAD loci from a standardized quantity of quality-controlled genomic DNA. The amplicons covered the V(D)J region and were long enough to include the CDR3 and to identify the V and J genes. Amplicon sequencing was performed on an Illumina platform through the commercial immunoSEQ service. Corrections for primer bias and sequencing errors followed previously described methods, while TCRAD and TCRB definitions were based on the IMGT database. Analysis of the repertoires was done with immunoSEQ Analyzer 3.0 and VDJTools and included basic statistics, V/J segment usage, diversity estimates, rarefaction and pairwise overlap. Chao1, ChaoE, Efron-Thisted, Shannon and inverse Simpson indices were used to estimate diversity, which was also estimated on datasets down-sampled to the smallest sample. For repertoire overlap, CDR3 nucleotide sequence, V gene and J gene had to match strictly, and clustering was done by Jaccard-based multidimensional scaling. On average, thymus samples yielded hundreds of thousands of unique TCRB clonotypes, whereas blood samples yielded approximately 84,000.

Sequencing used thymocytes. This chain is built from TRBV29-1 and TRBJ2-3; 12 of the junction bases match TRBD2. The sequence was obtained from a boy younger than two with a congenital heart defect. Donor details come from another sample of the same person, matched by shared clones. The CDR3 amino acid sequence is: CSAASSGRDTDTQYF. Here is the DNA: TGCAGCGCTGCCTCTAGCGGGAGGGACACAGATACGCAGTATTTT.